The rows below give T cell receptor beta chains drawn from one sample of a study of PD-1 blockade in classical Hodgkin lymphoma. Produced via immunoSEQ multiplex PCR; TCRdb's table is partial and in-frame only. The sample has tens of thousands of clones, approximately 90% seen once. The specimen was peripheral blood mononuclear cells (PBMCs), collected before the fourth cycle of nivolumab. The receptor set was obtained from a human donor with classical Hodgkin lymphoma. Both conserved end residues are part of each CDR3. The order of the fields is D gene, clone size, J gene, V gene, CDR3 DNA, CDR3 protein. The D gene is left open where the match is weak. Clone size is given for some rows only: seen once, a few or many times, or a class if the clone is expanded.

>.|.|TRBJ1-1|TRBV6-1
TGTGCCAGCAGTGAATATCTTGGGGGAAGGGGCACTGAAGCTTTCTTT
CASSEYLGGRGTEAFF
>.|once|TRBJ2-7|TRBV19
TGTGCCAGTAGTATAGGGACAGCCTACGAGCAGTACTTC
CASSIGTAYEQYF
>TRBD2|.|TRBJ2-3|TRBV5-1
TGCGCCAGCAGCGATCTAGCGGGGGGCACAGATACGCAGTATTTT
CASSDLAGGTDTQYF
>TRBD2|.|TRBJ2-7|TRBV28
TGTGCCAGCGGTGGGGACGGGGGGACCTACGAGCAGTACTTC
CASGGDGGTYEQYF
>.|.|TRBJ2-5|TRBV6-6
TGTGCCAGTCAAAGGGGCGAAGAGACCCAGTACTTC
CASQRGEETQYF
>.|.|TRBJ2-2|TRBV19
TGTGCCGGCTATCTTAGCGGGAACACCGGGGAGCTGTTTTTT
CAGYLSGNTGELFF
>.|.|TRBJ1-4|TRBV7-9
TGTGCCAGCAGCTTAGGGGTTAGTAGTGAAAAACTGTTTTTT
CASSLGVSSEKLFF
>.|.|TRBJ2-7|TRBV4-1
TGCGCCAGCAGCCAAGATTATTGGGACAACTACGAGCAGTACTTC
CASSQDYWDNYEQYF
>.|.|TRBJ2-5|TRBV11-2
TGTGCCAGCAGCTCACCTGTGGTGTTCGAAGAGACCCAGTACTTC
CASSSPVVFEETQYF
>.|.|TRBJ2-7|TRBV6-5
TGTGCCAGCAAGGACGGTCCTTACGAGCAGTACTTC
CASKDGPYEQYF
>.|once|TRBJ2-7|TRBV20-1
TGCAGTGCAACCGGAACCTACGAGCAGTACTTC
CSATGTYEQYF
>TRBD1|.|TRBJ1-2|TRBV2
TGTGCCAGCAGTGAGTCAGGGGGTACCTATGGCTACACCTTC
CASSESGGTYGYTF
>.|.|TRBJ2-3|TRBV9
TGTGCCAGCAGCGTAGGCCTCGTAGATACGCAGTATTTT
CASSVGLVDTQYF
>.|.|TRBJ2-1|TRBV4-1
TGCGCCAGCAGCCATACTAGCTATGAGCAGTTCTTC
CASSHTSYEQFF
>.|.|TRBJ2-7|TRBV9
TGTGCCAGCAGCGTAGGAGTCAGGAGCTACGAGCAGTACTTC
CASSVGVRSYEQYF
>.|.|TRBJ2-7|TRBV29-1
TGCAGCGTAGTGTGGGACCGAGCCTACGAGCAGTACTTC
CSVVWDRAYEQYF
>TRBD2|.|TRBJ2-7|TRBV5-6
TGTGCCAGCAGCTTGGGACTAGCGGGAGGGCGCCACGAGCAGTACTTC
CASSLGLAGGRHEQYF
>.|.|TRBJ2-2|TRBV7-3
TGTGCCAGCAGCTTAAATGCCCCCCTGGACACCGGGGAGCTGTTTTTT
CASSLNAPLDTGELFF
>.|.|TRBJ2-3|TRBV18
TGTGCCAGCTCACCACGCAATACGCAGTATTTT
CASSPRNTQYF
>.|.|TRBJ1-4|TRBV20-1
TGCAGTGCTAGCACCCATGAAAAACTGTTTTTT
CSASTHEKLFF
>.|.|TRBJ2-2|TRBV6-6
TGTGCCAGCAGTTTACAGCACACCGGGGAGCTGTTTTTT
CASSLQHTGELFF
>.|.|TRBJ2-7|TRBV18
TGTGCCAGCTCACCACAGGTCTACGAGCAGTACTTC
CASSPQVYEQYF
>.|.|TRBJ1-2|TRBV9
TGTGCCAGCAGCCCAAGAGGGACGGGCTATGGCTACACCTTC
CASSPRGTGYGYTF
>TRBD2|.|TRBJ2-1|TRBV7-9
TGTGCCAGCAGCCAAGCGGGGGCTTGGGGGCAGTTCTTC
CASSQAGAWGQFF
>TRBD1|.|TRBJ1-4|TRBV25-1
TGTGCCAGCAGTGAAGGATGGGGACAGATTGCAACTAATGAAAAACTGTTTTTT
CASSEGWGQIATNEKLFF
>TRBD1|.|TRBJ1-6|TRBV4-1
TGCGCCAGCAGCCAAGTTGGGACAGCAGATAATTCACCCCTCCACTTT
CASSQVGTADNSPLHF
>.|few|TRBJ1-6|TRBV5-1
TGCGCCAGCAGCTGGGCCGGGGTACAACCCCTCCACTTT
CASSWAGVQPLHF
>.|.|TRBJ2-5|TRBV9
TGTGCCAGCACAGCCAGTCAAGAGACCCAGTACTTC
CASTASQETQYF
>TRBD1|.|TRBJ1-1|TRBV2
TGTGCCAGCAATGTAATCGGGGACAGTCTCACTGAAGCTTTCTTT
CASNVIGDSLTEAFF
>.|.|TRBJ2-5|TRBV4-2
TGTGCCAGCAGCCCCTGGGACTCGTACCAAGAGACCCAGTACTTC
CASSPWDSYQETQYF
>TRBD2|.|TRBJ2-5|TRBV5-4
TGTGCCAGCAGCCGGGGGAGGGAGGGAGAGACCCAGTACTTC
CASSRGREGETQYF
>.|.|TRBJ2-2|TRBV2
TGTGCCAGCAGTGTTGCATTGGGGCAAGGCGGGGAGCTGTTTTTT
CASSVALGQGGELFF
>.|.|TRBJ2-7|TRBV5-6
TGTGCCAGCAGCTTTGGCATGATAAAAGAGCAGTACTTC
CASSFGMIKEQYF
>.|.|TRBJ2-3|TRBV27
TGTGCCAGCAGTTCGCGACTGGGCAGGGCGACAGATACGCAGTATTTT
CASSSRLGRATDTQYF
>.|.|TRBJ2-5|TRBV21-1
TGTGCCAGCAGCGATGGGGGCTACGAAGAGACCCAGTACTTC
CASSDGGYEETQYF
>TRBD1|.|TRBJ1-2|TRBV29-1
TGCAGCGTTGTCCGACAGGGGAACTATGGCTACACCTTC
CSVVRQGNYGYTF
>.|.|TRBJ1-5|TRBV27
TGTGCCAGCAGTTTTGCTAAAGGGAATCAGCCCCAGCATTTT
CASSFAKGNQPQHF
>.|once|TRBJ2-7|TRBV7-9
TGTGCCAGCAGCGTGAGCGGGTACGAGCAGTACTTC
CASSVSGYEQYF
>.|.|TRBJ2-1|TRBV11-2
TGTGCCAGCAGCCCTTGGGGGCGGAGCTCCTACAATGAGCAGTTCTTC
CASSPWGRSSYNEQFF
>.|.|TRBJ2-4|TRBV4-1
TGCGCCAGCAGCCAAATCCCAGGGGACATTCAGTACTTC
CASSQIPGDIQYF
>.|.|TRBJ2-7|TRBV7-3
TGTGCCAGCTCCTCCAGGGACGAGCAGTACTTC
CASSSRDEQYF
>.|.|TRBJ2-7|TRBV21-1
TGTGCCAGCAGCAAAGAGCGTTCGGGACAGTCACAGCCCTACGAGCAGTACTTC
CASSKERSGQSQPYEQYF
>.|.|TRBJ2-1|TRBV5-1
TGCGCCAGCAGCCTTAGTAGTATTAACAATGAGCAGTTCTTC
CASSLSSINNEQFF
>.|.|TRBJ2-7|TRBV10-3
TGTGCCATCAAGTCAGGGTCCCCGTACGAGCAGTACTTC
CAIKSGSPYEQYF